These T cell receptor beta chains were read from a single sample in a study of T cells expressing NK-cell markers. TCRdb reanalyzed the 5' RACE reads and collapses them to one entry per CDR3 protein, without DNA. The sample features some 450,000 distinct CDR3 sequences, with under 7.5% in its top ten. Sequencing was done on a sample of blood T cells: a sorted CD56 or NKG2C T cell subset, CD4+ or CD8+ T cells, or bulk PBMC T cells (not recorded which). The receptors stem from a woman between 18 and 70 years old in good health. CDR3s include the opening cysteine and the closing phenylalanine or tryptophan. Each record gives: J gene, CDR3 length, V gene, CDR3 protein.

>TRBJ2-7|19|TRBV5-6
CASSYRTSGTPAIARQQYF
>TRBJ2-6|18|TRBV11-2
CASSQRTGGTSGANVLTF
>TRBJ1-1|13|TRBV7-9
CASSEGRDTEAFF
>TRBJ2-5|12|TRBV29-1
CSVDDRVETQYF
>TRBJ2-5|12|TRBV18
CASSPYGETQYF
>TRBJ1-4|14|TRBV9
CASSVGTLNEKLFF
>TRBJ2-3|14|TRBV20-1
CSARGRRFQDTQYF
>TRBJ2-1|16|TRBV11-1
CASSLGDRVGGNEQFF
>TRBJ1-1|12|TRBV20-1
CSARAGETEAFF
>TRBJ2-1|14|TRBV12-3/TRBV12-4
CASSSIAKYNEQFF
>TRBJ2-1|15|TRBV20-1
CSSNTEEVSYNEQFF
>TRBJ1-2|14|TRBV20-1
CSGPPGGAMYGYTF
>TRBJ2-2|19|TRBV9
CASSVEGTSGGSGTGELFF
>TRBJ1-6|17|TRBV7-2
CASSFRGLPGSNSPLHF
>TRBJ1-4|14|TRBV20-1
CSARAPLGREKLFF
>TRBJ2-2|14|TRBV15
CATSIQANTGELFF
>TRBJ2-3|14|TRBV11-2
CASSLGFDTDTQYF
>TRBJ2-2|19|TRBV25-1
CASSERDRVLAGGTGELFF
>TRBJ1-3|15|TRBV3-1
CASSIGTGSGNTIYF
>TRBJ2-1|14|TRBV7-3
CASSLRRGSGEQFF
>TRBJ2-1|19|TRBV28
CASRHPGLAGGVGDHEQFF
>TRBJ2-2|16|TRBV4-3
CASSQGLAGGGGELFF
>TRBJ1-1|15|TRBV7-9
CASSSSTGRKAEAFF
>TRBJ2-7|14|TRBV7-8
CASSQSRELGEQYF
>TRBJ1-2|16|TRBV6-1
CASSFGGTDIHLSYTF
>TRBJ2-7|14|TRBV20-1
CSVPLAGAPYEQYF
>TRBJ1-2|14|TRBV11-2
CASSLRTGGFGYTF
>TRBJ1-5|14|TRBV29-1
CSGDRAKAHQPQHF
>TRBJ2-1|16|TRBV12-3/TRBV12-4
CASSSGAGWSDNEQFF
>TRBJ2-1|13|TRBV20-1
CSANLAAGNEQFF
>TRBJ2-2|14|TRBV4-2
CASSQPRASGELFF
>TRBJ2-1|15|TRBV7-9
CASTTMEDSYNEQFF
>TRBJ2-3|14|TRBV20-1
CSARDMGIGDTQYF
>TRBJ2-1|16|TRBV4-1
CASSQGELAGYNEQFF
>TRBJ2-1|13|TRBV29-1
CSVDRSSYNEQFF
>TRBJ2-1|13|TRBV6-2/TRBV6-3
CASSQTSWGEQFF
>TRBJ2-7|13|TRBV4-2
CASSHLSSREQYF
>TRBJ2-7|15|TRBV6-1
CASSSSVPGSYEQYF
>TRBJ2-3|14|TRBV3-1
CASSHDWSTDTQYF
>TRBJ2-3|16|TRBV12-3/TRBV12-4
CASSLDALAVGNTQYF
>TRBJ2-7|16|TRBV7-2
CASSSQRQGVRLEQYF
>TRBJ2-4|13|TRBV14
CASSQVTGGVQYF
>TRBJ2-7|14|TRBV7-2
CASSLGGKSYEQYF
>TRBJ2-2|16|TRBV12-3/TRBV12-4
CASSLTGGINTGELFF
>TRBJ2-1|18|TRBV4-3
CASSQDRSGAEYYNEQFF
>TRBJ2-2|16|TRBV5-1
CASSLEGSGSIGELFF
>TRBJ2-1|13|TRBV19
CASSIYLYNEQFF
>TRBJ1-5|13|TRBV10-3
CAISEKLNQPQHF